Listed below are T cell receptor beta chains from one sample, sequenced in a study of blood T cell repertoires in COVID-19. Some clones are missing from TCRdb's copy, which holds only in-frame ones; the method was immunoSEQ multiplex PCR. This table holds 210,000 or so clones, less than 90% found once. The sequencing sample was made of peripheral blood. These TCRs come from a human donor in a cohort sampled during active COVID-19. CDR3s include the opening cysteine and the closing phenylalanine or tryptophan. Fields, in order: J gene, V gene, D gene, CDR3 DNA, CDR3 protein. D genes are given only for firm matches.

TRBJ1-3 | TRBV28 | TRBD1 | TGTGCCAGCGGGACAGGGGGCTTAGTGTCCACCATATATTTT | CASGTGGLVSTIYF
TRBJ2-5 | TRBV9 | NA | TGTGCCAGCAATAGACAGAACCAAGAGACCCAGTACTTC | CASNRQNQETQYF
TRBJ2-7 | TRBV27 | NA | TGTGCCAGCAGGAGAGACAGCGTGGGGGAGCAGTACTTC | CASRRDSVGEQYF
TRBJ2-2 | TRBV19 | NA | TGTGCCAGTAGTACTCCCGGGGGTAAGGCCGGGGAGCTGTTTTTT | CASSTPGGKAGELFF
TRBJ2-7 | TRBV28 | NA | TGTGCCAGTAGTCCGAACACCTACGAGCAGTACTTC | CASSPNTYEQYF
TRBJ1-5 | TRBV7-6 | NA | TGTGCCAGCAGCTTGGGTCAGGGGAGCAATCAGCCCCAGCATTTT | CASSLGQGSNQPQHF
TRBJ1-1 | TRBV29-1 | TRBD1 | TGCAGCGTTGGCGCGACAGGGGGAACTGAAGCTTTCTTT | CSVGATGGTEAFF
TRBJ1-1 | TRBV7-6 | TRBD1 | TGTGCCAGCAGCTTAGCAGCGGGACAGGGGAACACTGAAGCTTTCTTT | CASSLAAGQGNTEAFF
TRBJ1-1 | TRBV6-5 | TRBD1 | TGTGCCAGCAGGACAGGGGGCGCGGACACTGAAGCTTTCTTT | CASRTGGADTEAFF
TRBJ2-1 | TRBV18 | TRBD2 | TGTGCCAGCTCACCACCGGTACTAGCGGGGGGAGGTGAGCAGTTCTTC | CASSPPVLAGGGEQFF
TRBJ1-5 | TRBV3-1/TRBV3-2 | NA | TGTGCCAGCAGCCACGCAGGGTACAATCAGCCCCAGCATTTT | CASSHAGYNQPQHF